A selection of T cell receptor beta chains follows, all from one sample in a study of T-cell reconstitution after alpha-beta-depleted transplantation in children. From the PCR reads, TCRdb called clonotypes with MiXCR, one entry per CDR3 protein. Of 700,000 or so distinct CDR3 sequences listed, 10% to 15% are singletons. The source was PBMCs, collected before TCRalphabeta/CD19-depleted stem cell transplant. Receptors originate from a girl aged 2-10 years with congenital amegakaryocytic thrombocytopenia, due to receive a stem cell transplant. Both conserved end residues are part of each CDR3.

v_gene | CDR3aa
TRBV6-1 | CASSRERTNYEQYF
TRBV4-1 | CASSQGVVSEKLFF
TRBV6-5 | CASSWAGGRVEQFF
TRBV12-3/TRBV12-4 | CASSPTGTNTEAFF
TRBV5-1 | CASNPGLAVNTGELFF
TRBV5-1 | CASSLELAGVSEQYF
TRBV27 | CASSTTHSPLHF
TRBV29-1 | CSVARGGYTGELFF
TRBV5-1 | CASSTTSGRKDTQYF
TRBV14 | CASSPPSGITDTQYF
TRBV7-6 | CASSLNEVEQYF
TRBV10-3 | CAIGLDPMEQFF
TRBV10-3 | CAITPGLARNEQFF
TRBV5-1 | CASAGERNPYNEQFF
TRBV20-1 | CSAASRLAGGGNEQFF